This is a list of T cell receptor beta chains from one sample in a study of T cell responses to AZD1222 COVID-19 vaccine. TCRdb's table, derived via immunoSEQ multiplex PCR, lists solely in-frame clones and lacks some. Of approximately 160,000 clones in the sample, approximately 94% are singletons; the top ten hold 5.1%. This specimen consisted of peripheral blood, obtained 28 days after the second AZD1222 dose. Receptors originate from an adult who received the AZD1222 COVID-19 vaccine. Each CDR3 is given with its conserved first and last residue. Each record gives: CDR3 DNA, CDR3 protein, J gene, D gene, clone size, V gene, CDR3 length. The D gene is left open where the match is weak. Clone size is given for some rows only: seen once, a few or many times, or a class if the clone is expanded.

DNA: TGTGCCAGCACCCAAGGAACGGGACACGGCTACGAGCAGTACTTC
CDR3: CASTQGTGHGYEQYF
J: TRBJ2-7
D: -
size: -
V: TRBV3-1/TRBV3-2
length: 15

DNA: TGTGCCAGCAGATACGTAGGAGGTGAGCAGTTCTTC
CDR3: CASRYVGGEQFF
J: TRBJ2-1
D: -
size: -
V: TRBV5-4
length: 12

DNA: TGCGCCAGCAGCCGACGTCAGGGGGACGAAGCTTTCTTT
CDR3: CASSRRQGDEAFF
J: TRBJ1-1
D: TRBD1
size: -
V: TRBV5-1
length: 13

DNA: TGTGCCAGCAGCCAACGAGAAGAGTATTCACCCCTCCACTTT
CDR3: CASSQREEYSPLHF
J: TRBJ1-6
D: -
size: -
V: TRBV7-9
length: 14

DNA: TGTGCCAGCAGTTCCGAATTGCCAGCGGGGGAGACCCAGTACTTC
CDR3: CASSSELPAGETQYF
J: TRBJ2-5
D: TRBD2
size: -
V: TRBV6-5
length: 15

DNA: TGTGCCAGCAGCTTAGCATCACTAGCGGGAGGAGATACGCAGTATTTT
CDR3: CASSLASLAGGDTQYF
J: TRBJ2-3
D: TRBD2
size: -
V: TRBV7-2
length: 16

DNA: TGTGCCAGCAGCTTGACGGCGGGAGCAGATACGCAGTATTTT
CDR3: CASSLTAGADTQYF
J: TRBJ2-3
D: TRBD2
size: -
V: TRBV7-3
length: 14

DNA: TGTGCCAGCAGCGGAGGTAGGAGCTACGAGCAGTACTTC
CDR3: CASSGGRSYEQYF
J: TRBJ2-7
D: -
size: -
V: TRBV11-2
length: 13

DNA: TGTGCCAGCAGTCCAGGGACGGCAGGGGGCACTGAAGCTTTCTTT
CDR3: CASSPGTAGGTEAFF
J: TRBJ1-1
D: TRBD1
size: -
V: TRBV28
length: 15

DNA: TGTGCCAGCAGCGCTAGGGACCGGCCGGGCGAGCAGTACTTC
CDR3: CASSARDRPGEQYF
J: TRBJ2-7
D: -
size: -
V: TRBV9
length: 14

DNA: TGTGCCAGCAGTTACTCCCGGCAGGCAGGAACTGAAGCTTTCTTT
CDR3: CASSYSRQAGTEAFF
J: TRBJ1-1
D: -
size: -
V: TRBV6-5
length: 15

DNA: TGTGCCAGCAGCCCCGGGGACAGGCGGGGGAATGAGCAGTTCTTC
CDR3: CASSPGDRRGNEQFF
J: TRBJ2-1
D: -
size: -
V: TRBV6-2/TRBV6-3
length: 15

DNA: TGTGCCAGCAGTTTATCGAACCTCTATGGCTACACCTTC
CDR3: CASSLSNLYGYTF
J: TRBJ1-2
D: -
size: -
V: TRBV27
length: 13

DNA: TGTGCCAGCAGCTTAGGCTATGTACTAGCGGACTCCTACGAGCAGTACTTC
CDR3: CASSLGYVLADSYEQYF
J: TRBJ2-7
D: TRBD2
size: -
V: TRBV13
length: 17

DNA: TGTGCCAGCAGCTCCACCCGGGACAGGGTGGATGGCTACACCTTC
CDR3: CASSSTRDRVDGYTF
J: TRBJ1-2
D: TRBD1
size: -
V: TRBV11-2
length: 15

DNA: TGTGCCTTGGGAGCGGGGGACTACAATGAGCAGTTCTTC
CDR3: CALGAGDYNEQFF
J: TRBJ2-1
D: TRBD2
size: -
V: TRBV30
length: 13

DNA: TGTGCCAGCAACTGGGTAGGCAAACCCCTCCACTTT
CDR3: CASNWVGKPLHF
J: TRBJ1-6
D: -
size: -
V: TRBV3-1/TRBV3-2
length: 12

DNA: TGTGCCTGGAGCGATGGGGCAGGGGCCCCCGCTGAAGCTTTCTTT
CDR3: CAWSDGAGAPAEAFF
J: TRBJ1-1
D: -
size: -
V: TRBV30
length: 15

DNA: TGTGCCAGCAGTTTAGGGGGGAGGGGTGGTCAGCCCCAGCATTTT
CDR3: CASSLGGRGGQPQHF
J: TRBJ1-5
D: -
size: -
V: TRBV28
length: 15

DNA: TGTGCCAGCAGTTTAATCGGTTATGGCTACACCTTC
CDR3: CASSLIGYGYTF
J: TRBJ1-2
D: -
size: few
V: TRBV12-3/TRBV12-4
length: 12

DNA: TGTGCCAGCAGTTCGGGACAGAGAGGCCTATATGGCTACACCTTC
CDR3: CASSSGQRGLYGYTF
J: TRBJ1-2
D: TRBD1
size: -
V: TRBV27
length: 15

DNA: TGTGCCAGCAGCTTGCCTGGACAGGGGAGGAACGAGCAGTACTTC
CDR3: CASSLPGQGRNEQYF
J: TRBJ2-7
D: TRBD1
size: -
V: TRBV5-4
length: 15

DNA: TGTGCCAGCAGTTACCCCGGGACTTCCTACGAGCAGTACTTC
CDR3: CASSYPGTSYEQYF
J: TRBJ2-7
D: -
size: -
V: TRBV6-2/TRBV6-3
length: 14

DNA: TGCAGTGTAATAAGGAACACTGAAGCTTTCTTT
CDR3: CSVIRNTEAFF
J: TRBJ1-1
D: -
size: -
V: TRBV20-1
length: 11

DNA: TGTGCCTGGAGTCTGACAGGGTGGGCTGAGACCCAGTACTTC
CDR3: CAWSLTGWAETQYF
J: TRBJ2-5
D: TRBD1
size: -
V: TRBV30
length: 14

DNA: TGTGCCAGCTCACCACCGGACAAGGGTGGGGGAGCCTACGAGCAGTACTTC
CDR3: CASSPPDKGGGAYEQYF
J: TRBJ2-7
D: -
size: -
V: TRBV18
length: 17

DNA: TGTGCCACCAGACCAGGGGGGGGCGTCTCCTACGAGCAGTACTTC
CDR3: CATRPGGGVSYEQYF
J: TRBJ2-7
D: -
size: -
V: TRBV6-5
length: 15

DNA: TGTGCCAGCAGCTTAGATCATTCGGGACGGATCTACGAGCAGTACTTC
CDR3: CASSLDHSGRIYEQYF
J: TRBJ2-7
D: -
size: -
V: TRBV11-2
length: 16

DNA: TGTGCCAGCAGTGAAATTCGGTTTGACGACTACCAAGAGACCCAGTACTTC
CDR3: CASSEIRFDDYQETQYF
J: TRBJ2-5
D: -
size: -
V: TRBV2
length: 17

DNA: TGTGCCAGTAGCTACGGACTAGCGGAAGAGACCCAGTACTTC
CDR3: CASSYGLAEETQYF
J: TRBJ2-5
D: TRBD2
size: -
V: TRBV19
length: 14

DNA: TGTGCCAGCAGCTTACACGGGGGAGTAGCAGATACGCAGTATTTT
CDR3: CASSLHGGVADTQYF
J: TRBJ2-3
D: -
size: -
V: TRBV7-9
length: 15

DNA: TGTGCCAGCAGCCCGACTAGCGGGAGCAACAATGAGCAGTTCTTC
CDR3: CASSPTSGSNNEQFF
J: TRBJ2-1
D: TRBD2
size: -
V: TRBV11-2
length: 15

DNA: TGCGCCAGCAGCTTGGTGGAGGGTGCAGGAAACACCATATATTTT
CDR3: CASSLVEGAGNTIYF
J: TRBJ1-3
D: -
size: -
V: TRBV5-1
length: 15

DNA: TGTGCCAGCAGTTTAGGTGGCGGGTACAGGAGTGGCTACACCTTC
CDR3: CASSLGGGYRSGYTF
J: TRBJ1-2
D: -
size: -
V: TRBV27
length: 15

DNA: TGTGCCATCAGTCGGACAGGGGGTAGCTCTGGAAACACCATATATTTT
CDR3: CAISRTGGSSGNTIYF
J: TRBJ1-3
D: TRBD1
size: -
V: TRBV10-3
length: 16

DNA: TGTGCCAGCAGCTTAGTTCGGGGAGACTACAATGAGCAGTTCTTC
CDR3: CASSLVRGDYNEQFF
J: TRBJ2-1
D: -
size: -
V: TRBV7-9
length: 15

DNA: TGTGCCAGCAGTTTAACGCGGGAGCAGCCCCAGCATTTT
CDR3: CASSLTREQPQHF
J: TRBJ1-5
D: -
size: -
V: TRBV28
length: 13

DNA: TGTGCCACCGGGACAGGGGCGTTCTACGAGCAGTACTTC
CDR3: CATGTGAFYEQYF
J: TRBJ2-7
D: TRBD1
size: -
V: TRBV19
length: 13

DNA: TGTGCCAGCAGCCTTGACAGGGGGCAGTTTTCAGATACGCAGTATTTT
CDR3: CASSLDRGQFSDTQYF
J: TRBJ2-3
D: TRBD1
size: -
V: TRBV14
length: 16

DNA: TGTGCCAGCTCAAGGGATAGGCACACTGAAGCTTTCTTT
CDR3: CASSRDRHTEAFF
J: TRBJ1-1
D: -
size: -
V: TRBV2
length: 13

DNA: TGCGCCAGCAGCCCGGAGGAGGGGAGACCAGTTCTTTATGGCTACACCTTC
CDR3: CASSPEEGRPVLYGYTF
J: TRBJ1-2
D: -
size: -
V: TRBV5-1
length: 17